Presented here are 2 T cell receptor beta chains from one specimen sequenced in a study of cytomegalovirus exposure and HLA in healthy donors. Clones were read by immunoSEQ multiplex PCR, and TCRdb kept only the in-frame ones, dropping some. The sample shows 100,000 to 150,000 clones, 89% of them seen only once. Sequencing input: PBMCs. These receptors were collected from a woman between 18 and 29 years old in good health and CMV-seronegative.

The chain employs TRBV28 and TRBJ2-7; D may be TRBD1 (7 bases). The germline CDR1 and CDR2 sequences are MDHEN and SYDVKM. CDR3 length: 16 residues. V was clipped by 5 bases and J by 0 bases, with 17 bases between them. The chain's CDR3 is CASSNAGQISSYEQYV. DNA for the CDR3: TGTGCCAGCAGTAATGCGGGACAGATAAGCTCCTACGAGCAGTACGTC.

The chain couples TRBV7-9 to TRBJ2-3; 12 bases map to TRBD2. The CDR3 is 18 residues long. The ends lost 1 base at V and 2 bases at J; junction bases unmatched: 7. The germline V gene has CDR1 SEHNR and CDR2 FQNEAQ (reference sequence). CDR3 sequence reads: CASSLGTSGIGDTDTQYF. The CDR3 nucleotides read TGTGCCAGCAGCTTAGGGACTAGCGGGATTGGGGACACAGATACGCAGTATTTT. The whole variable domain, remainder taken from reference TRBV7-9 and TRBJ2-3, is DTGVSQNPRHKITKRGQNVTFRCDPISEHNRLYWYRQTLGQGPEFLTYFQNEAQLEKSRLLSDRFSAERPKGSFSTLEIQRTEQGDSAMYLCASSLGTSGIGDTDTQYFGPGTRLTVL.